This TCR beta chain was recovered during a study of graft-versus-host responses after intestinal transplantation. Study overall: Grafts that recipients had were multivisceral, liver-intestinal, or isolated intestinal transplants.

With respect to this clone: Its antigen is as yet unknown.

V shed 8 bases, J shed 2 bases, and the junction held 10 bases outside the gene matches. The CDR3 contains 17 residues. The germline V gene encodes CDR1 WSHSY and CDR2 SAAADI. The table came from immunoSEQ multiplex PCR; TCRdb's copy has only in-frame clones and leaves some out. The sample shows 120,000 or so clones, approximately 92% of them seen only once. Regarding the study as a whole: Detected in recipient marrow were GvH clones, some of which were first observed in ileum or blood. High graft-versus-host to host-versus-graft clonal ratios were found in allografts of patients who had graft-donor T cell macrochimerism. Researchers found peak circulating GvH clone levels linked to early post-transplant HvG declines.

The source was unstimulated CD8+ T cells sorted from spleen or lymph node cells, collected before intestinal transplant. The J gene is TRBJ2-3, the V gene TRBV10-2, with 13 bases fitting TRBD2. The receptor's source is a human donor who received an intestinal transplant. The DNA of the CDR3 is TGCGCCAGCGGGCGGGGGACTAGCGGGACGTACACAGATACGCAGTATTTT. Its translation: CASGRGTSGTYTDTQYF.